This T cell receptor (beta chain) was sequenced during a study of T cell responses to AZD1222 COVID-19 vaccine. On this clone: The target antigen is unknown.

Using immunoSEQ multiplex PCR, the repertoire was profiled, and TCRdb retains in-frame clones only, with some absent. The sample lists about 150,000 clones, roughly 90% seen once, with approximately 19% in the top ten. General observations from the study: Across the whole spike, CD4 TCRs peaked at regions 160-218 and 743-854.

The sequence was obtained from an adult in good health. The source was peripheral blood, collected on day 0 of AZD1222 vaccination.

CDR3 amino acids: CASSQVTLGKLFF. In nucleotides, the CDR3 is TGCGCCAGCAGCCAAGTAACCCTGGGAAAACTGTTTTTT. The chain is built from TRBV4-1 and TRBJ1-4, with D unresolved. Looked up from germline, CDR1 is MGHRA and CDR2 is YSYEKL. CDR3 length equals 13 residues. V was cut by 1 base and J by 10 bases, with 10 bases left in between.